Listed below are T cell receptor beta chains from one sample, sequenced in a study of blood T cell repertoires in COVID-19. Clones were sequenced by immunoSEQ multiplex PCR, and TCRdb holds only the in-frame ones, with some missing. The repertoire holds 400,000 to 500,000 clones, with 70% to 90% as singletons. The sequenced material came from PBMCs or T cells enriched from blood (not recorded which). The receptors derive from a young woman who had been exposed to COVID-19. CDR3s include the opening cysteine and the closing phenylalanine or tryptophan. Fields, in order: CDR3 protein, CDR3 DNA, clone size, V gene, J gene, D gene. D genes are given only for firm matches. Only some rows state a clone size, as once, few, many or a class for expanded clones.

CARQVDPTGELFF	TGTGCCAGACAAGTTGATCCGACCGGGGAGCTGTTTTTT	.	TRBV5-4	TRBJ2-2	.
CASSPEGGNQPQHF	TGTGCCAGCAGCCCCGAGGGCGGCAATCAGCCCCAGCATTTT	.	TRBV7-9	TRBJ1-5	.
CASSVQWSPDPHGYTF	TGTGCCAGCAGCGTTCAGTGGAGTCCAGACCCACATGGCTACACCTTC	.	TRBV9	TRBJ1-2	.
CASSLAGGLTDTQYF	TGTGCCAGCAGTCTAGCGGGGGGGCTGACAGATACGCAGTATTTT	.	TRBV6-5	TRBJ2-3	TRBD2
CASSQGTGLAGNNEQFF	TGCGCCAGCAGCCAAGGGACTGGGCTAGCGGGTAACAATGAGCAGTTCTTC	.	TRBV4-3	TRBJ2-1	TRBD2
CASSLGTGTNSPLHF	TGTGCCAGCAGCTTAGGTACAGGGACGAATTCACCCCTCCACTTT	.	TRBV11-3	TRBJ1-6	.
CASGGSGQGVNEQFF	TGTGCTAGTGGCGGATCGGGACAGGGGGTTAATGAGCAGTTCTTC	.	TRBV12-5	TRBJ2-1	TRBD1
CASRETDRWGIQPQHF	TGTGCCAGCAGAGAGACAGACAGGTGGGGAATCCAGCCCCAGCATTTT	.	TRBV28	TRBJ1-5	.
CASRDRRGYEQYF	TGTGCCAGCAGAGATCGCAGGGGATACGAGCAGTACTTC	.	TRBV28	TRBJ2-7	.
CASSPDRVDQPQHF	TGTGCCAGCAGTCCGGACAGGGTCGATCAGCCCCAGCATTTT	.	TRBV28	TRBJ1-5	TRBD1
CATRTGTDYNEQFF	TGTGCCACCAGAACCGGGACAGACTACAATGAGCAGTTCTTC	.	TRBV15	TRBJ2-1	TRBD1
CASSYLSPGELFF	TGTGCCAGCAGTTATCTGTCCCCCGGGGAGCTGTTTTTT	.	TRBV6-2/TRBV6-3	TRBJ2-2	.
CASSRRDRALSSYNSPLHF	TGTGCCAGCAGTCGCCGGGACAGGGCCCTGAGCTCCTATAATTCACCCCTCCACTTT	few	TRBV27	TRBJ1-6	TRBD1
CASSKYSTSGLAGGRSEQYF	.	.	TRBV28	TRBJ2-7	.
CASSRGQFNEKLFF	TGCGCCAGCAGCCGGGGACAGTTTAATGAAAAACTGTTTTTT	.	TRBV5-1	TRBJ1-4	TRBD1
CASSLSAGVKEETQYF	TGTGCCAGCAGTTTATCAGCAGGGGTGAAGGAGGAGACCCAGTACTTC	.	TRBV28	TRBJ2-5	.
CASNVGGFGNGYTF	TGTGCCAGTAACGTTGGGGGCTTCGGGAATGGCTACACCTTC	once	TRBV19	TRBJ1-2	.
CASSEHFRVPLHF	TGTGCCAGCAGTGAACACTTCAGGGTCCCCCTCCACTTT	.	TRBV2	TRBJ1-6	.
CASSFSTSGINTGELFF	TGTGCCAGCAGTTTCTCGACTAGCGGGATTAACACCGGGGAGCTGTTTTTT	.	TRBV27	TRBJ2-2	TRBD2
CASSLRDRIIYEQYF	TGTGCCAGCAGTTTGCGGGACAGGATTATCTACGAGCAGTACTTC	.	TRBV28	TRBJ2-7	TRBD1
CASSFPGTGGYEQYF	TGTGCCAGCAGCTTTCCCGGGACAGGGGGCTACGAGCAGTACTTC	.	TRBV7-2	TRBJ2-7	TRBD1
CASSPRDRDVFGQPQHF	TGTGCCAGCAGCCCCCGGGACAGGGACGTTTTTGGGCAGCCCCAGCATTTT	once	TRBV7-6	TRBJ1-5	TRBD1
CASSLRADQETQYF	TGTGCCAGCAGCTTGCGGGCCGATCAAGAGACCCAGTACTTC	.	TRBV7-6	TRBJ2-5	.
CASSLSGGTSGYEQYF	TGTGCCAGCAGTTTATCGGGCGGAACTAGCGGTTACGAGCAGTACTTC	.	TRBV27	TRBJ2-7	TRBD2
CATSRVASGGLETQYF	TGTGCCACCAGCAGAGTAGCTAGCGGGGGGCTAGAGACCCAGTACTTC	once	TRBV15	TRBJ2-5	TRBD2
CSVEDTSDHTGELFF	TGCAGCGTTGAAGATACTAGCGACCACACCGGGGAGCTGTTTTTT	.	TRBV29-1	TRBJ2-2	TRBD2
CASSGSSGSDEQYF	TGTGCCAGCAGTGGATCTAGCGGGAGTGACGAGCAGTACTTC	.	TRBV28	TRBJ2-7	TRBD2
CASRIGGQVDQPQHF	TGTGCCAGCCGGATAGGCGGGCAGGTTGATCAGCCCCAGCATTTT	.	TRBV28	TRBJ1-5	.
CASNRMGSYGYTF	TGTGCCAGTAACCGGATGGGGAGCTATGGCTACACCTTC	.	TRBV19	TRBJ1-2	.
CASSGQPSSYEQYF	TGCGCCAGTTCAGGACAGCCTAGCTCCTACGAGCAGTACTTC	.	TRBV5-1	TRBJ2-7	.
CASSRGEQFF	TGTGCCAGCAGTCGGGGTGAGCAGTTCTTC	.	TRBV27	TRBJ2-1	.
CASSYQTGPSTF	TGTGCCAGCAGTTATCAGACAGGGCCCAGCACCTTC	.	TRBV6-5	TRBJ1-2	TRBD1
CASSPNTNYEQYF	TGTGCCAGCAGCCCCAACACCAACTACGAGCAGTACTTC	.	TRBV6-2/TRBV6-3	TRBJ2-7	.
CASSLLRGLNTEAFF	TGTGCCAGCAGCTTACTCAGGGGCCTGAACACTGAAGCTTTCTTT	.	TRBV7-9	TRBJ1-1	.
CASSLPLQGTEAFF	TGTGCCAGCAGTTTACCCCTCCAGGGGACTGAAGCTTTCTTT	.	TRBV28	TRBJ1-1	.
CASSLTLGTSGGNEQFF	TGTGCCAGCAGCTTAACGTTGGGGACTAGCGGGGGGAATGAGCAGTTCTTC	.	TRBV7-3	TRBJ2-1	TRBD2
CATSGQRADTNEQFF	TGTGCCACCAGTGGTCAGCGGGCAGACACGAATGAGCAGTTCTTC	.	TRBV24-1	TRBJ2-1	.
CASSRTGAYEQYF	TGTGCCAGCAGTCGGACAGGGGCCTACGAGCAGTACTTC	few	TRBV2	TRBJ2-7	TRBD1
CASSIGGGSGGQPQHF	TGTGCCAGTAGTATAGGCGGGGGGTCAGGAGGGCAGCCCCAGCATTTT	.	TRBV19	TRBJ1-5	.
CASSQGVAVNTGELFF	TGTGCCAGCAGCCAAGGGGTAGCGGTAAACACCGGGGAGCTGTTTTTT	.	TRBV3-1/TRBV3-2	TRBJ2-2	.
CASSYGATTSTDTQYF	TGTGCCAGCAGTTACGGGGCTACAACTAGCACAGATACGCAGTATTTT	.	TRBV6-5	TRBJ2-3	.
CASSTRNDPNYGYTF	TGTGCCAGCAGCACGCGGAATGACCCGAACTATGGCTACACCTTC	.	TRBV5-4	TRBJ1-2	.
CASSPGPRGRYEQYF	TGTGCCAGCTCACCAGGCCCCAGGGGGCGCTACGAGCAGTACTTC	.	TRBV18	TRBJ2-7	TRBD1
CASSLGTGFHEQYF	TGTGCCAGCAGCTTGGGGACAGGGTTTCACGAGCAGTACTTC	.	TRBV7-2	TRBJ2-7	TRBD1
CASRRAGGLNEQFF	TGTGCCAGCAGACGAGCGGGGGGCCTTAATGAGCAGTTCTTC	.	TRBV6-5	TRBJ2-1	TRBD2
CSVQPQGEKLFF	TGCAGCGTACAACCTCAGGGTGAAAAACTGTTTTTT	.	TRBV29-1	TRBJ1-4	.
CASGSGTYTDTQYF	TGTGCTAGTGGTTCCGGGACATACACAGATACGCAGTATTTT	.	TRBV12-5	TRBJ2-3	.
CASSLTGLNYNEQFF	TGTGCCAGCAGCCTGACGGGACTAAACTACAATGAGCAGTTCTTC	few	TRBV7-3	TRBJ2-1	TRBD2
CASSQGQGTYEQYF	TGTGCCAGCAGCCAAGGACAGGGGACCTACGAGCAGTACTTC	few	TRBV3-1/TRBV3-2	TRBJ2-7	TRBD1
CASSPVAHTQYF	TGTGCCAGCAGCCCGGTTGCACATACGCAGTATTTT	.	TRBV12-3/TRBV12-4	TRBJ2-3	.
CASSPYTGTSGNNYNEQFF	TGTGCCAGCAGCCCCTACACCGGGACTAGCGGGAATAACTACAATGAGCAGTTCTTC	.	TRBV27	TRBJ2-1	TRBD2
CASRGLGQGASEQFF	TGTGCCAGCAGAGGTTTGGGACAGGGGGCCAGTGAGCAGTTCTTC	once	TRBV6-5	TRBJ2-1	TRBD1
CSARGRDGYTF	TGCAGTGCTAGAGGGAGAGATGGCTACACCTTC	.	TRBV20-1	TRBJ1-2	.
CASSLASGQGNEQFF	TGTGCCAGCAGCTTAGCGAGTGGGCAGGGCAATGAGCAGTTCTTC	.	TRBV7-2	TRBJ2-1	.
CASRRGAPSSYNEQFF	TGTGCCAGCAGACGAGGTGCCCCCAGCTCCTACAATGAGCAGTTCTTC	.	TRBV28	TRBJ2-1	.
CASSPGTSGFSYNEQFF	TGTGCCAGCAGCCCAGGGACTAGCGGTTTCTCCTACAATGAGCAGTTCTTC	.	TRBV7-4	TRBJ2-1	TRBD2
CASSQEAGARANEQFF	TGTGCCAGCAGCCAAGAAGCGGGGGCGCGCGCCAATGAGCAGTTCTTC	.	TRBV3-1/TRBV3-2	TRBJ2-1	TRBD2
CASQDTANTEAFF	TGCGCCAGCCAAGACACAGCTAACACTGAAGCTTTCTTT	.	TRBV10-1	TRBJ1-1	.
CASSPSGNTIYF	TGTGCCAGCAGTCCATCTGGAAACACCATATATTTT	.	TRBV12-3/TRBV12-4	TRBJ1-3	.
CASSLDRGYEQYF	TGCGCCAGCAGCCTAGACAGGGGGTACGAGCAGTACTTC	.	TRBV4-1	TRBJ2-7	TRBD1